Here is one T cell receptor beta chain with its context. What it binds is not known. This CDR3 contains 17 residues. This entry is derived from a study of blood T cells in healthy people across ages. The second PCR ran about 6 to 12 cycles with a sample-barcoded 5' primer and J-beta primers. Every molecule of cDNA carried a tag from a template-switch adaptor with 12 random nucleotides. TCRdb redid the calling of the 5' RACE reads with MiXCR, one entry per CDR3 protein. The sample consists of approximately 850,000 distinct CDR3 sequences, under 55% of them appearing once. Donors were healthy Caucasian individuals from Russia aged about 6 to 100. General study points: A strong correlation was found between TCR beta diversity and the percentage of naive T cells.

This TCR was recovered from a man aged 55 to 70 in good health. The rearrangement joins TRBV21-1 to TRBJ2-4; TRBD1, as called in the table, went unchecked against the DNA. The J call is in doubt because the DNA end fits TRBJ2-5 better. TRBV21-1 is a listed pseudogene. Sample: blood. This CDR3 is CASSKGGRGGQGETQYF. Here the CDR3 DNA reads TGTGCCAGCAGCAAAGGGGGTAGAGGGGGCCAGGGAGAGACCCAGTACTTC.